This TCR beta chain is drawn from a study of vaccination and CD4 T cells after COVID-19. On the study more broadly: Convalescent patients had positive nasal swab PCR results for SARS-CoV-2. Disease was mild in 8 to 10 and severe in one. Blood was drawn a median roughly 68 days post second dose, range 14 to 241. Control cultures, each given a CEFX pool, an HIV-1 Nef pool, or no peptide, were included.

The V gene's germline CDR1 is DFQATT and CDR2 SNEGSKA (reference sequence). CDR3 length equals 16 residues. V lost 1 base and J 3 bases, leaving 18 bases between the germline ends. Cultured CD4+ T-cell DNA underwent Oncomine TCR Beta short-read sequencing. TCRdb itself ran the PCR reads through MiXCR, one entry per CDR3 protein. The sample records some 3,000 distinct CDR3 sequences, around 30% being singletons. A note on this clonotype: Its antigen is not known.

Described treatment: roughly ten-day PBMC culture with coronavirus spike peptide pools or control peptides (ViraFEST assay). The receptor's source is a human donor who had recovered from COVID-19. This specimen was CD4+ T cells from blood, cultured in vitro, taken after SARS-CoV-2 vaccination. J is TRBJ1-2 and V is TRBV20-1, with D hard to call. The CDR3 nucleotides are TGCAGTGCTAGAGCGGTTGGGGAAGCCCACGACTATGGCTACACCTTC. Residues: CSARAVGEAHDYGYTF.